Presented here are 3 T cell receptor beta chains from one specimen sequenced in a study of blood T cell repertoires in COVID-19. Clones were read by immunoSEQ multiplex PCR, and TCRdb kept only the in-frame ones, dropping some. This sample has about 400,000 clones; nearly 90% occur once, and the top ten carry less than 2%. The sequencing input was PBMCs or T cells enriched from blood (not recorded which). These receptors were collected from a woman between 25 and 40 years old who had recovered from COVID-19.

This clone was detected a few times. The chain carries TRBV29-1 and TRBJ1-5; 9 bases align to TRBD1. The length of the CDR3 is 13 residues. With 1 base clipped from V and 10 bases from J, the junction kept 5 bases outside the gene matches. Germline CDR1 is SQVTM and CDR2 is ANQGSEA. CDR3 sequence: CSVEVGTGTPQHF. The CDR3 DNA reads TGCAGCGTTGAAGTAGGGACAGGGACCCCCCAGCATTTT.

The chain has TRBV24-1 and TRBJ2-1; 9 nucleotides align to TRBD2. Germline loops: CDR1 KGHDR, CDR2 SFDVKD. The CDR3 runs 15 residues. V trimming: 4 bases; J trimming: 6 bases; junction bases outside the gene matches: 6. This chain's CDR3 is CATSDPGTSINEQFF. CDR3 bases: TGTGCCACCAGTGACCCCGGGACTAGCATCAATGAGCAGTTCTTC.

The chain uses TRBV7-3 and TRBJ2-4; 11 positions agree with TRBD1. This CDR3 has 15 residues. Germline CDR1 and CDR2: SGHTA and FQGTGA. The J segment lost 7 bases and the V segment lost 5 bases, leaving 7 bases of the junction unmatched. The DNA of the CDR3 is TGTGCCAGCAGCCCCCGAGGGACAGGGGGGAACATTCAGTACTTC. Translated: CASSPRGTGGNIQYF. Filled out from reference TRBV7-3 and TRBJ2-4, the complete variable domain reads GAGVSQTPSNKVTEKGKYVELRCDPISGHTALYWYRQSLGQGPEFLIYFQGTGAADDSGLPNDRFFAVRPEGSVSTLKIQRTERGDSAVYLCASSPRGTGGNIQYFGAGTRLSVL.